This T cell receptor (beta chain) was documented in a study of cytomegalovirus exposure and HLA in healthy donors. PCR employed 60 Vbeta and 13 Jbeta primers. The data were produced by immunoSEQ multiplex PCR, yet TCRdb's version contains in-frame clones alone and is incomplete. The sample has around 200,000 clones; 75% to 85% are singletons. The specimen sequenced was PBMCs. The clonotype originates from a woman in her 50s in good health and CMV-seronegative.

The CDR3 region is CASSERPNSISGYEQYF. CDR3 nucleotides: TGTGCCAGCAGTGAAAGGCCCAATTCAATCTCGGGTTACGAGCAGTACTTC. This sequence joins TRBV6-1 and TRBJ2-7; D gene ambiguous. Germline V lookup: CDR1 MNHNS, CDR2 SASEGT. The CDR3 has 17 amino acids. Trimming removed 2 bases from V and 4 bases from J, with 21 bases in between.